The rows below give T cell receptor beta chains drawn from one sample of a study of early T cells in non-severe SARS-CoV-2 infection. TCRdb reprocessed the 5' RACE reads via MiXCR and lists one record per CDR3 protein. The top ten hold around 3.6% of the sample, which has approximately 77,000 distinct CDR3 sequences, roughly 12% seen once. Sequencing input: whole blood. The origin of the receptors is an adult who was a healthcare worker with PCR-confirmed SARS-CoV-2 infection or an uninfected control (not recorded which). The CDR3 runs from the conserved cysteine through the conserved F or W. A D gene is named only where the DNA matches it firmly. Clone size is given for some rows only: seen once, a few or many times, or a class if the clone is expanded.

clone size	D gene	J gene	V gene	CDR3 DNA	CDR3 protein
few	.	TRBJ2-2	TRBV4-2	TGTGCCAGCAGCCAAGTCCTTGGGGGAGGGGGCACCGGGGAGCTGTTTTTT	CASSQVLGGGGTGELFF
.	TRBD2	TRBJ2-7	TRBV10-3	TGTGCCATCAGTGAGTCCGGGGGGTCGCAGTACTTC	CAISESGGSQYF
few	.	TRBJ2-2	TRBV7-9	TGTGCCAGCAGCCCAATCCGGGGGCTCCTCGCCGGGGAGCTGTTTTTT	CASSPIRGLLAGELFF
many	.	TRBJ2-1	TRBV11-1	TGTGCCAGCAGCCAAGGGTGGAACTGGTTCGATGAGCAGTTCTTC	CASSQGWNWFDEQFF
few	.	TRBJ2-3	TRBV7-2	TGTGCCAGCAGCTTGGCGGGCACCACTACGCAGTATTTT	CASSLAGTTTQYF
.	.	TRBJ1-6	TRBV30	TGTGCCTGGAGGCAGGATTCACCCCTCCACTTT	CAWRQDSPLHF
.	.	TRBJ1-1	TRBV28	TGTGCCAGCAGTCAAGGGGTGAACACTGAAGCTTTCTTT	CASSQGVNTEAFF
few	.	TRBJ1-2	TRBV12-3/TRBV12-4	TGTGCCAGCAGTCCTCTCGGTTCCCGAGGCTATGGCTACACCTTC	CASSPLGSRGYGYTF
.	.	TRBJ2-7	TRBV7-2	TGTGCCAGCAGCCCGGGACGGGGGACCTACGAGCAGTACTTC	CASSPGRGTYEQYF
.	TRBD2	TRBJ2-7	TRBV5-4	TGTGCCAGCAGCTTGGTAGCGGGAGGTGTTTACGAGCAGTACTTC	CASSLVAGGVYEQYF
many	.	TRBJ1-1	TRBV20-1	TGCAGTGCTGGGCCGAGACAAAAGAACACTGAAGCTTTCTTT	CSAGPRQKNTEAFF
.	.	TRBJ1-2	TRBV10-3	TGTGCCATCAGTGGCCCGGAGAGCTATGGCTACACCTTC	CAISGPESYGYTF
.	.	TRBJ1-1	TRBV27	TGTGCCAGCAGGTTGGCACAGGCGAACACTGAAGCTTTCTTT	CASRLAQANTEAFF
.	.	TRBJ2-3	TRBV5-1	TGCGCCAGCAGCTTCCCAGGGATGACAGATACGCAGTATTTT	CASSFPGMTDTQYF
few	.	TRBJ2-3	TRBV7-9	TGTGCCAGCAGCTCTGGGGCCTCCACAGATACGCAGTATTTT	CASSSGASTDTQYF
few	TRBD1	TRBJ1-5	TRBV7-2	TGTGCCAGCAGCCAGGACAGGGAATATCAGCCCCAGCATTTT	CASSQDREYQPQHF
few	.	TRBJ1-5	TRBV7-6	TGTGCCAGCAGCTTAGGGGCGACCGGGGGTAATCAGCCCCAGCATTTT	CASSLGATGGNQPQHF
.	TRBD2	TRBJ2-1	TRBV4-1	TGCGCCAGCAGCCAAAGGGGAGGGCGGGATGATCGCTTTGAGCAGTTCTTC	CASSQRGGRDDRFEQFF
.	TRBD2	TRBJ2-5	TRBV7-7	TGTGCCAGCAGCTTAGCTATGACTAGCGGGAGTGCGACCCAGTACTTC	CASSLAMTSGSATQYF
.	.	TRBJ1-2	TRBV20-1	TGCAGTGCTTGGACTAATGGCTACACCTTC	CSAWTNGYTF
few	TRBD2	TRBJ2-5	TRBV6-6	TGTGCCAGCAGACCCGGACTAGCGGGAGCCCCTCAAGAGACCCAGTACTTC	CASRPGLAGAPQETQYF
.	.	TRBJ1-5	TRBV5-1	TGCGCCAGCAGCCTGGATCCCGAGGGCCCCCAGCATTTT	CASSLDPEGPQHF
many	.	TRBJ2-1	TRBV10-3	TGTGCCATCAGCGGAGAGGGATTGGGGAATGAGCAGTTCTTC	CAISGEGLGNEQFF
many	.	TRBJ1-2	TRBV5-4	TGTGCCAGCGTGTCCCAGGGAAAGAACTATGGCTACACCTTC	CASVSQGKNYGYTF
.	TRBD1	TRBJ2-2	TRBV6-5	TGTGCCAGCGGCCGGGACAGGGGGCCGACCGGGGAGCTGTTTTTT	CASGRDRGPTGELFF
many	.	TRBJ2-2	TRBV7-9	TGTGCCAGCAGCTTACTTACTAGAAACACCGGGGAGCTGTTTTTT	CASSLLTRNTGELFF
.	.	TRBJ1-2	TRBV29-1	TGCAGCATAGCCGATTATGGCTACACCTTC	CSIADYGYTF
few	TRBD1	TRBJ2-1	TRBV2	TGTGCCAGCAGCTCGGACAGGGCATACAATGAGCAGTTCTTC	CASSSDRAYNEQFF
few	TRBD2	TRBJ2-1	TRBV28	TGTGCCAGCAGTTACTTGACTAGCGGGAACTACAATGAGCAGTTCTTC	CASSYLTSGNYNEQFF
few	.	TRBJ2-1	TRBV28	TGTGCCAGCAGTTTCCTTAGCGCCTCCTCCTACAATGAGCAGTTCTTC	CASSFLSASSYNEQFF
few	.	TRBJ2-3	TRBV7-9	TGTGCCAGCAGCTTTAGCCGGGCCACAGATACGCAGTATTTT	CASSFSRATDTQYF
many	TRBD2	TRBJ2-1	TRBV27	TGTGCCAGCTCCTCGACTAGCGAGGAGTTAACAAATGAGCAGTTCTTC	CASSSTSEELTNEQFF
.	.	TRBJ1-1	TRBV18	TGTGCCAGCTCACCACGGGACCGAGACACTGAAGCTTTCTTT	CASSPRDRDTEAFF
few	.	TRBJ2-4	TRBV5-6	TGTGCCAGCAGCCAGATAGCCAAAAACATTCAGTACTTC	CASSQIAKNIQYF
.	.	TRBJ1-5	TRBV20-1	TGCAGTGCAGGCCATACCTATAGCAATCAGCCCCAGCATTTT	CSAGHTYSNQPQHF
many	.	TRBJ1-5	TRBV18	TGTGCCAGCTCACCTCCCGGGGCAGGGGCGGGTCAGCCCCAGTTTTTT	CASSPPGAGAGQPQFF
many	.	TRBJ2-1	TRBV6-6	TGTGCCAGCAGTTACAACTCGGTCCAGGAGCAGTTCTTC	CASSYNSVQEQFF
many	.	TRBJ1-2	TRBV6-1	TGTGCCGGGGCTGCAAGCCTCTATGGCTACACCTTC	CAGAASLYGYTF
few	TRBD1	TRBJ2-7	TRBV11-2	TGTGCCAGCAGCTTAGGGGGCTATAGGGGGCTTAGCGACTACGAGCAGTACTTC	CASSLGGYRGLSDYEQYF
.	.	TRBJ1-1	TRBV27	TGTGCCAGCAGTCCATACGTAGGGGCTGGCACTGAAGCTTTCTTT	CASSPYVGAGTEAFF
many	.	TRBJ2-6	TRBV27	TGTGCCAGCAGTTTATCAAGTTGGGCGGGGGCCAACGTCCTGACTTTC	CASSLSSWAGANVLTF
.	TRBD1	TRBJ2-5	TRBV29-1	TGCAGCGTCTCAGGGGGCGTAGGGGAGACCCAGTACTTC	CSVSGGVGETQYF
.	TRBD2	TRBJ2-1	TRBV20-1	TGCAGTGCCCGCCGGCGGGAGAATCTTGAGCAGTTCTTC	CSARRRENLEQFF
.	TRBD2	TRBJ2-7	TRBV9	TGTGCCAGCAGCGTAGCAACTAGCGGCTTCTACGAGCAGTACTTC	CASSVATSGFYEQYF
few	.	TRBJ2-7	TRBV4-2	TGTGCCAGCAGCCAAGATGCCCGGGAAGGCGAGCAGTACTTC	CASSQDAREGEQYF
many	TRBD1	TRBJ2-1	TRBV29-1	TGCAGCGTTGAAGCGACAGGGGGCTTCAATGAGCAGTTCTTC	CSVEATGGFNEQFF
once	.	TRBJ2-3	TRBV4-1	TGCGCCAGCAGCCAACCTATTAGGAGGGCAGATACGCAGTATTTT	CASSQPIRRADTQYF
many	.	TRBJ2-1	TRBV27	TGTGCCAGCAGTCCCCTGAGGAAGGGGGATAATGAGCAGTTCTTC	CASSPLRKGDNEQFF
many	TRBD2	TRBJ2-2	TRBV24-1	TGTGCCACCAGAGGACTAGGTTCTACCGGGGAGCTGTTTTTT	CATRGLGSTGELFF
many	.	TRBJ2-3	TRBV5-1	TGCGCCAGCAGCCGTCTGGGTGCGGGAAGCACAGATACGCAGTATTTT	CASSRLGAGSTDTQYF
many	TRBD1	TRBJ1-2	TRBV5-5	TGTGCCAGCAGCCTACAACTTTGGACAGGTTATGGCTACACCTTC	CASSLQLWTGYGYTF
.	TRBD1	TRBJ2-5	TRBV10-3	TGTGCCATCAGTGACACAGGGGGTCGGCAAGAGACCCAGTACTTC	CAISDTGGRQETQYF
.	.	TRBJ1-1	TRBV7-3	TGTGCCAGCAGCTCCATGAGAGGGGTCTCTGAAGCTTTCTTT	CASSSMRGVSEAFF
.	.	TRBJ1-6	TRBV28	TGTGCCAGCAGCCCTGACAGTAATTCACCCCTCCACTTT	CASSPDSNSPLHF
.	TRBD2	TRBJ2-5	TRBV7-2	TGTGCCAGCAGCTTAGCCAGACTAGCGGGAGGAGAGACCCAGTACTTC	CASSLARLAGGETQYF
many	.	TRBJ1-1	TRBV6-2/TRBV6-3	TGTGCCAGCAGATCCGGGGTTGAAGCTTTCTTT	CASRSGVEAFF
.	.	TRBJ2-7	TRBV6-1	TGTGCCAGCAAGGACGATTTATACGAGCAGTACTTC	CASKDDLYEQYF